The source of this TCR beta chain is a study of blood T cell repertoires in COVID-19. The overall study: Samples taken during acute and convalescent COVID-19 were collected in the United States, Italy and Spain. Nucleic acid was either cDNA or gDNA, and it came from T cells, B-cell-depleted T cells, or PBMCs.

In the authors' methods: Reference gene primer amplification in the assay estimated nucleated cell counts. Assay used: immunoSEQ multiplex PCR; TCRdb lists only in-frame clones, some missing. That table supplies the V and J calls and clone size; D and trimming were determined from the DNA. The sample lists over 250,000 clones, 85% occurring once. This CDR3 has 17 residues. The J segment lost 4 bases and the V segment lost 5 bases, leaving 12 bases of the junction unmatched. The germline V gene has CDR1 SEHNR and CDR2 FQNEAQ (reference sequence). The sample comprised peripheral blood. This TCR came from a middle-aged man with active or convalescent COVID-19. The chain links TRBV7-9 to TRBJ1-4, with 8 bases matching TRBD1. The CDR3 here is CASSPVPGQASNEKLFF. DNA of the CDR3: TGTGCCAGCAGCCCTGTCCCGGGACAGGCGAGTAATGAAAAACTGTTTTTT.